The 29 T cell receptor beta chains below were found in one sample sequenced in a study of PD-L1 blockade in urothelial cancer. Libraries were prepared by immunoSEQ multiplex PCR; TCRdb keeps only in-frame clonotypes and omits some of them. The sample records some 80,000 clones, around four fifths being singletons. Sample time point: pretreatment peripheral blood. Sequenced here: PBMCs, sampled around atezolizumab (anti-PD-L1) treatment. The source of these receptors is a man aged 40-50 years with urothelial cancer.

This clone was recorded once. This chain connects TRBV19 to TRBJ2-7; TRBD2 agrees at 7 bases. Trimming took 1 base from V and 1 from J; bases not matched to a gene: 4. This CDR3 contains 15 residues. CDR1 is LNHDA and CDR2 is SQIVND in the germline V gene (reference sequence). DNA of the CDR3: TGTGCCAGTAGTATAGCCCGGCGGGAGTCCTACGAGCAGTACTTC. Encoded protein: CASSIARRESYEQYF.

The chain is built from TRBV5-4 and TRBJ1-2, with D possibly matching TRBD1 (5 bases). Trimming cost V 4 bases and J 2 bases, with 15 bases left between them. The CDR3 spans 15 residues. CDR1 SGHNT and CDR2 YYREEE come from the germline V gene (reference sequence). CDR3 bases: TGTGCCAGCAGCGGCCGGGACTTAGCAAACTATGGCTACACCTTC. The encoded protein is CASSGRDLANYGYTF. Together with reference TRBV5-4 and TRBJ1-2, the CDR3 gives the full variable domain: ETGVTQSPTHLIKTRGQQVTLRCSSQSGHNTVSWYQQALGQGPQFIFQYYREEENGRGNFPPRFSGLQFPNYSSELNVNALELDDSALYLCASSGRDLANYGYTFGSGTRLTVV.

Comments on this clone: Being one base from a much bigger clone, this may be a read error. The V call is TRBV6-4, the J call TRBJ1-1; D unresolved. There are 13 residues in the CDR3. The V gene lost 4 bases and the J gene lost 0 bases, with 6 bases spanning the gap. Germline CDR1 is MRHNA and CDR2 is SNTAGT. CDR3 region: CASSVTVNTEAFF. The CDR3 DNA follows: TGTGCCAGCAGTGTAACGGTGAACACTGAAGCTTTCTTT.

The CDR3 loop is CASSPDRGSEKLFF. The CDR3 DNA reads TGTGCCAGCAGTCCGGACAGGGGAAGTGAAAAACTGTTTTTT. The chain is built from TRBV6-6 and TRBJ1-4; 9 positions agree with TRBD1. V shed 5 bases, J shed 7 bases, and the junction held 5 bases outside the gene matches. Germline CDR1 reads MNHNY; CDR2 reads SVGAGI (reference sequence). This CDR3 contains 14 residues.

The chain employs TRBV6-1 and TRBJ2-7; D ambiguous. V was shortened by 4 bases and J by 0 bases, with 7 bases between the two germline ends. The CDR3 is 13 amino acids. From germline, CDR1 is MNHNS and CDR2 SASEGT. Here the CDR3 reads CASSVYFSYEQYF. The CDR3 nucleotides are TGTGCCAGCAGTGTGTACTTCTCCTACGAGCAGTACTTC.

This sequence joins TRBV28 and TRBJ1-3, with D maybe TRBD1 (5 bases). Trimming removed 7 bases at V and 4 bases at J, with 17 bases between. There are 15 residues in the CDR3. The germline V gene encodes CDR1 MDHEN and CDR2 SYDVKM. The CDR3 here is CASIGAGRRGNTIYF. DNA of the CDR3: TGTGCCAGCATCGGGGCCGGGAGGAGAGGAAACACCATATATTTT.

The chain is built from TRBV18 and TRBJ2-2; D call uncertain. CDR1 KGHSH and CDR2 LQKENI come from the germline V gene. Deletions cut 8 bases from V and 0 bases from J, with 10 bases between. The CDR3 is made up of 14 amino acids. As DNA, the CDR3 is TGTGCCAGCCCCCTCGTCGCGAACACCGGGGAGCTGTTTTTT. Translation gives CASPLVANTGELFF.

The rearrangement joins TRBV5-8 to TRBJ1-1; 9 bases are shared with TRBD1. V lost 7 bases and J lost 10; bases outside the gene matches: 11. The CDR3 loop spans 13 amino acids. Germline CDR1 and CDR2: SGHTS and YDEGEE. The CDR3 here is CASGGQGHSGAFF. CDR3 nucleotide sequence: TGTGCCAGCGGGGGACAGGGCCACTCTGGAGCTTTCTTT.

This clone was counted only a few times. V is TRBV21-1 and J is TRBJ2-7; TRBD2, the table's D call, lacks a check against the DNA. TRBV21-1 is annotated as a pseudogene. The CDR3 consists of 15 residues. DNA for the CDR3: TGTGCCAGCGGGGGGGCAGCGCCTAGCTCCTACGAGCAGTACTTC. This codes for CASGGAAPSSYEQYF.

The chain is built from TRBV27 and TRBJ2-6; a possible D gene is TRBD2 (5 bases). V dropped 4 bases and J dropped 0 bases, with 7 bases sitting between them. This CDR3 is built from 15 residues. Germline V lookup: CDR1 MNHEY, CDR2 SMNVEV (reference sequence). This CDR3 is CASSSLDSGANVLTF. The CDR3 region has the DNA TGTGCCAGCAGTTCACTAGACTCTGGGGCCAACGTCCTGACTTTC.

The chain carries TRBV6-5 and TRBJ2-1; 12 bases line up with TRBD2. The germline gives CDR1 MNHEY, CDR2 SVGAGI. The CDR3 length is 14 residues. The V gene end was trimmed by 6 bases and the J gene end by 10 bases; junction bases not matched to a gene: 7. This CDR3 reads CASSVTSGSLEQFF. Written as DNA, the CDR3 is TGTGCCAGCAGCGTGACTAGCGGGAGCTTGGAGCAGTTCTTC.

The chain has TRBV29-1 and TRBJ2-4, with 7 bases aligning to TRBD2. The CDR3 sequence is 16 residues long. The junction had 7 bases not matched to a gene; V was cut back by 1 base and J by 1 base. Per the germline V gene, CDR1 is SQVTM and CDR2 is ANQGSEA. CDR3 amino acids: CSVEGEGGLAKNIQYF. DNA of the CDR3: TGCAGCGTTGAAGGAGAGGGAGGGCTGGCCAAAAACATTCAGTACTTC.

CDR3 DNA: TGTGCCAGCAGTTTAGGCGGGTCTAGCACAGATACGCAGTATTTT. Its protein product is CASSLGGSSTDTQYF. V and J are TRBV28 and TRBJ2-3; maybe TRBD2 (5 bases). V dropped 2 bases and J dropped 0 bases, with 9 bases sitting between them. The length of the CDR3 is 15 residues. Germline V gene lookup returns CDR1 MDHEN and CDR2 SYDVKM.

As DNA, the CDR3 is TGTGCCAGCAGTTTAGGCGGGAGGGCCTACGAGCAGTACTTC. Its translation is CASSLGGRAYEQYF. The chain is built from TRBV28 and TRBJ2-7, with TRBD2 matching 9 bases. Germline loops: CDR1 MDHEN, CDR2 SYDVKM. V lost 2 bases and J lost 2; bases outside the gene matches: 1. The CDR3 covers 14 residues.

This sequence joins TRBV27 and TRBJ1-4; TRBD1 might be the D (6 bases). The CDR3 consists of 17 residues. V dropped 2 bases and J dropped 0 bases, with 13 bases sitting between them. CDR1 is MNHEY and CDR2 is SMNVEV in the germline V gene (reference sequence). The CDR3 DNA is TGTGCCAGCAGTTTACTGGGCGGGGGCGCAACTAATGAAAAACTGTTTTTT. This codes for CASSLLGGGATNEKLFF.

The chain employs TRBV7-2 and TRBJ2-1; D remains unclear. The CDR3 sequence is 13 residues long. Trimming pared 5 bases from V and 7 bases from J, leaving 12 bases between. Germline V gene lookup returns CDR1 SGHTA and CDR2 FQGNSA. CDR3 bases: TGTGCCAGCAGCCCCGCCCATACAAATGAGCAGTTCTTC. Translated: CASSPAHTNEQFF.

V gene TRBV20-1 combines with J gene TRBJ2-7; the D gene is possibly TRBD1 (6 bases). The CDR3 runs to 11 residues. Germline CDR1 is DFQATT and CDR2 is SNEGSKA (reference sequence). The germline V and J ends were trimmed by 6 bases and 3 bases, with 9 bases remaining between them. This chain's CDR3 is CSAGRGYEQYF. CDR3 coding DNA: TGCAGTGCAGGCAGGGGCTACGAGCAGTACTTC.

The chain is built from TRBV5-1 and TRBJ1-2; D may be TRBD1 (5 bases). Germline V gives CDR1 SGHRS, CDR2 YFSETQ. The V end lost 4 bases, the J end lost 4 bases, and 11 bases lay between the germline ends. The CDR3 runs 13 residues. CDR3 protein: CASSADISYGYTF. CDR3 coding DNA: TGCGCCAGCAGCGCGGACATTTCCTATGGCTACACCTTC.

V usage is TRBV29-1 and J usage is TRBJ1-2, with 10 bases that match TRBD1. CDR3 length: 14 amino acids. CDR1 SQVTM and CDR2 ANQGSEA come from the germline V gene. The ends lost 7 bases at V and 2 bases at J; junction bases unmatched: 7. The CDR3 DNA reads TGCAGCGCCACTACGGGACAGGGGAACTATGGCTACACCTTC. Its translation: CSATTGQGNYGYTF.

The gene calls are TRBV27 and TRBJ2-2, with 11 nucleotides matching TRBD2. Trimming cost V 5 bases and J 4 bases; bases outside gene matches: 6. The germline V gene encodes CDR1 MNHEY and CDR2 SMNVEV (reference sequence). The CDR3 length is 16 residues. CDR3 DNA: TGTGCCAGCAGTCCTGGGACTAGCGGAACCACCGGGGAGCTGTTTTTT. Translation: CASSPGTSGTTGELFF.

The rearrangement uses TRBV11-2 and TRBJ2-3, with a tentative D call TRBD2 (5 bases). The CDR3 spans 13 residues. Trimming shortened V by 5 bases and J by 6 bases, and 12 bases separated the two germline ends. The germline V gene encodes CDR1 SGHAT and CDR2 FQNNGV. CDR3 coding DNA: TGTGCCAGCAGCGTCCCCGGGGTGGATACGCAGTATTTT. The encoded protein is CASSVPGVDTQYF.

This chain links TRBV7-2 with TRBJ1-2; 7 bases are shared with TRBD1. The CDR3 has 13 residues. Germline trimming cut 5 bases from V and 8 bases from J; bases unmatched to any gene: 8. Germline CDR1 is SGHTA and CDR2 is FQGNSA. CDR3 nucleotides: TGTGCCAGCAGCCCTACAGGGGTCGGAGGCTACACCTTC. It is translated as CASSPTGVGGYTF.

This sequence joins TRBV9 and TRBJ2-1; no firm D call. The CDR3 consists of 12 residues. Germline assignment: CDR1 SGDLS and CDR2 YYNGEE. Trimming pared 3 bases from V and 2 bases from J, leaving 3 bases between. The CDR3 nucleotides are TGTGCCAGCAGCGCCGCCTACAATGAGCAGTTCTTC. Its protein product is CASSAAYNEQFF.

The rearrangement uses TRBV19 and TRBJ1-5; 8 nucleotides align to TRBD1. Germline values: CDR1 LNHDA, CDR2 SQIVND (reference sequence). With V trimmed by 8 bases and J by 6 bases, 9 bases remained unmatched. This CDR3 is 14 amino acids long. CDR3 amino acids: CASELGQGVQPQHF. Here the CDR3 DNA reads TGTGCCAGTGAACTTGGACAGGGAGTTCAGCCCCAGCATTTT. Based on the CDR3 plus reference TRBV19 and TRBJ1-5, the full variable domain is DGGITQSPKYLFRKEGQNVTLSCEQNLNHDAMYWYRQDPGQGLRLIYYSQIVNDFQKGDIAEGYSVSREKKESFPLTVTSAQKNPTAFYLCASELGQGVQPQHFGDGTRLSIL.

The chain couples TRBV11-2 to TRBJ1-1, with 8 bases fitting TRBD1. This CDR3 has 15 amino acids. Trimming removed 5 bases from V and 1 base from J; junction bases left unmatched: 6. Germline assignment: CDR1 SGHAT and CDR2 FQNNGV. This CDR3 is CASSRRDRPNTEAFF. The CDR3 DNA reads TGTGCCAGCAGCCGAAGGGACAGGCCGAACACTGAAGCTTTCTTT.

This chain uses TRBV5-1 with TRBJ1-1; possible D gene TRBD1, 6 bases. The CDR3 has 15 amino acids. V shed 0 bases and J shed 1 base, with 10 bases lying between them. Per germline, CDR1 SGHRS and CDR2 YFSETQ. The CDR3 DNA is TGCGCCAGCAGCTTGGAGGGGGGGGCGAACACTGAAGCTTTCTTT. This sequence encodes CASSLEGGANTEAFF.

This clone was observed many times. The CDR3 sequence is CASSESGTGYQPQHF. The DNA of the CDR3 is TGTGCCAGCAGTGAATCCGGGACAGGCTATCAGCCCCAGCATTTT. The chain recombines TRBV6-1 with TRBJ1-5, with 8 positions matching TRBD1. The junction had 5 bases not matched to a gene; V was cut back by 2 bases and J by 5 bases. This CDR3 region has 15 residues. Germline CDR1 and CDR2: MNHNS and SASEGT.

The chain joins TRBV6-5 to TRBJ1-5, with D possibly matching TRBD1 (6 bases). The germline V gene encodes CDR1 MNHEY and CDR2 SVGAGI. This CDR3 comprises 13 residues. The V gene lost 6 bases and the J gene lost 6 bases, with 12 bases spanning the gap. The DNA of the CDR3 is TGTGCCAGCAGGACAGGTCCGGCTCAGCCCCAGCATTTT. Translated: CASRTGPAQPQHF.

The chain links TRBV6-1 to TRBJ2-7, with 7 bases that match TRBD1. V shed 7 bases, J shed 4 bases, and the junction held 4 bases outside the gene matches. CDR1 and CDR2 from the germline V gene are MNHNS and SASEGT. The length of the CDR3 is 12 residues. CDR3 sequence reads: CASTEGAYEQYF. In DNA, the CDR3 is TGTGCCAGCACTGAGGGGGCGTACGAGCAGTACTTC.